Reported below is one TCR beta chain. Antigen specificity is unknown. The assay was immunoSEQ multiplex PCR, and TCRdb's table has in-frame clones only and misses some. Of about 130,000 clones in the sample, roughly 88% were seen once. The data belong to a study of cytotoxic CD8 clonotypes in ibrutinib-treated CLL. Study observations and caveats: At baseline, clonality was higher than in age-matched healthy donors and correlated with CD8+ counts.

CDR3 length equals 12 residues. The germline V and J ends were trimmed by 6 bases and 7 bases, with 12 bases remaining between them. Germline V lookup: CDR1 MNHEY, CDR2 SVGAGI. Library input was roughly 1.8 micrograms of DNA from cryopreserved PBMCs. This clonotype was sampled from a human donor with chronic lymphocytic leukemia. Here the sequenced sample was PBMCs, taken after 24 months of ibrutinib treatment. The V gene is TRBV6-5, the J gene TRBJ1-1; D gene uncertain. CDR3: CASRERYIEAFF. In DNA, the CDR3 is TGTGCCAGCAGGGAGAGGTACATTGAAGCTTTCTTT.